These 3 T cell receptor beta chains share one sample of origin, sequenced in a study of blood T cell repertoires in COVID-19. Measured with immunoSEQ multiplex PCR; TCRdb has only the in-frame clones, and not every one. The sample lists tens of thousands of clones, 80% occurring once. The sample taken for sequencing was peripheral blood. Receptors were obtained from a woman of 80 years or more with acute or convalescent COVID-19.

This chain uses TRBV2 with TRBJ1-5; no firm D call. V was trimmed by 1 base and J by 4 bases, leaving 5 bases between them. Germline loops: CDR1 SNHLY, CDR2 FYNNEI. This CDR3 is 13 amino acids long. CDR3 protein: CASSEGRNQPQHF. Written as DNA, the CDR3 is TGTGCCAGCAGTGAAGGGAGGAATCAGCCCCAGCATTTT.

The CDR3: CASSLEEGRVTNYGYTF. The CDR3 region has the DNA TGTGCCAGCAGCTTAGAGGAGGGACGGGTTACTAACTATGGCTACACCTTC. The chain is built from TRBV13 and TRBJ1-2; tentative D call: TRBD1 (5 bases). Germline CDR1 PRHDT, CDR2 FYEKMQ (reference sequence). The CDR3 spans 17 residues. Trimming took 1 base from V and 0 from J, leaving 15 bases between them.

This rearrangement joins TRBV7-2 to TRBJ2-1, with D unclear. The V end lost 5 bases, the J end lost 7 bases, and 21 bases lay between the germline ends. The germline gives CDR1 SGHTA, CDR2 FQGNSA. There are 16 residues in the CDR3. CDR3 nucleotide sequence: TGTGCCAGCAGCCAAGTTGCGGTCGCCAAACGGAATGAGCAGTTCTTC. It specifies CASSQVAVAKRNEQFF. The complete variable domain, with remaining parts taken from reference TRBV7-2 and TRBJ2-1, reads GAGVSQSPSNKVTEKGKDVELRCDPISGHTALYWYRQSLGQGLEFLIYFQGNSAPDKSGLPSDRFSAERTGGSVSTLTIQRTQQEDSAVYLCASSQVAVAKRNEQFFGPGTRLTVL.